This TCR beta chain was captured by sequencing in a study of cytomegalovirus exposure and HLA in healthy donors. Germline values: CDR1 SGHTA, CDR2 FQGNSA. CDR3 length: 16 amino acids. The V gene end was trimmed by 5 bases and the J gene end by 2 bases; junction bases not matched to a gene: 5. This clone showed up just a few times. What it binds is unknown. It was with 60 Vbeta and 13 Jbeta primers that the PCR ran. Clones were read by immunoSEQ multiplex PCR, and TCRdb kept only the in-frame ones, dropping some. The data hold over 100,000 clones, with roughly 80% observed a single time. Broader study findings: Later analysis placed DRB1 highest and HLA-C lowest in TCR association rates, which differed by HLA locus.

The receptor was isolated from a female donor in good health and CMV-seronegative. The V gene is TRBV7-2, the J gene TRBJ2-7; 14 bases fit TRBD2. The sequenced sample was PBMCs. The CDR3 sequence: CASSPRLAGGPYEQYF. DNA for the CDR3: TGTGCCAGCAGCCCTCGACTAGCGGGAGGGCCCTACGAGCAGTACTTC.